Described below is a single TCR beta chain sequence and its context. Its cognate antigen is unknown. This record comes from a study of pediatric ulcerative colitis. Points from the study as a whole: A couple of rectal CDR3 clonotypes occurred in all ulcerative colitis patients.

During colonoscopy, one to two rectal pinch biopsies were collected. Clones were sequenced by immunoSEQ multiplex PCR, and TCRdb holds only the in-frame ones, with some missing. The sample records tens of thousands of clones, around 75% being singletons. The sequencing input was gut tissue. The sequence derives from a boy younger than 18 with severe ulcerative colitis.

CDR3 protein: CASSEQGSNTEAFF. In DNA form, the CDR3 reads TGTGCCAGCAGTGAACAGGGGTCGAACACTGAAGCTTTCTTT. The rearrangement joins TRBV2 to TRBJ1-1; tentatively, D is TRBD1 (6 bases). Deletions cut 2 bases from V and 1 base from J, with 8 bases between. The length of the CDR3 is 14 residues. Germline values: CDR1 SNHLY, CDR2 FYNNEI.